A single sample is the source of the 4 T cell receptor beta chains below, sequenced in a study of T cells in localized non-small cell lung cancer. The protocol was immunoSEQ multiplex PCR, while the TCRdb copy is restricted to in-frame clones and leaves out a portion. The data show some 85,000 clones, around 80% seen once. Specimen: PBMCs, collected before any cancer treatment. Source of these receptors: a man aged 35 to 69 with stage II squamous cell lung carcinoma.

This chain joins TRBV30 and TRBJ2-1; D is possibly TRBD1 (5 bases). The CDR3 is made up of 15 amino acids. V lost 2 bases, J lost 2 bases, and 13 bases lay in between. CDR1 and CDR2 (germline): GTSNPN, SVGIG (reference sequence). As DNA, the CDR3 is TGTGCCTGGAGTCTGGGTTCAGGGCCCTACAATGAGCAGTTCTTC. Encoded protein: CAWSLGSGPYNEQFF.

The chain uses TRBV7-8 and TRBJ1-6; D not certain. The CDR3 contains 14 residues. Germline assignment: CDR1 SGHVS and CDR2 FQNEAQ. Trimming shortened V by 3 bases and J by 7 bases, and 10 bases separated the two germline ends. In DNA, the CDR3 is TGTGCCAGCAGCTTTAACCTCCCGAATTCACCCCTCCACTTT. As protein: CASSFNLPNSPLHF.

V and J are TRBV9 and TRBJ2-1, with D perhaps TRBD2 (5 bases). V dropped 0 bases and J dropped 8 bases, with 15 bases sitting between them. This CDR3 contains 15 residues. Germline CDR1 and CDR2: SGDLS and YYNGEE. In DNA form, the CDR3 reads TGTGCCAGCAGCGTAGGAGTCGGGATGGTCGATGAGCAGTTCTTC. This translates into CASSVGVGMVDEQFF.

J is TRBJ1-2 and V is TRBV7-2, with TRBD1 matching 7 bases. This CDR3 is built from 14 residues. Unmatched junction bases numbered 5, after V lost 4 bases and J lost 3 bases. Germline CDR1 and CDR2: SGHTA and FQGNSA. In nucleotides, the CDR3 is TGTGCCAGCAGCTCAAGGACAGGTCACTATGGCTACACCTTC. As protein: CASSSRTGHYGYTF. The full variable domain, in which reference TRBV7-2 and TRBJ1-2 provide the parts outside the CDR3, is GAGVSQSPSNKVTEKGKDVELRCDPISGHTALYWYRQSLGQGLEFLIYFQGNSAPDKSGLPSDRFSAERTGGSVSTLTIQRTQQEDSAVYLCASSSRTGHYGYTFGSGTRLTVV.